The 21 T cell receptor beta chains listed next were all sequenced from one sample in a study of CD8+ T cells in alopecia areata. Following RNA extraction, reverse transcription yielded cDNA that acted as the sequencing template. Sequencing was performed with immunoSEQ multiplex PCR; in TCRdb, only in-frame clones are kept and a portion is missing. Here the sample spans 95,000 to 100,000 clones, about three fifths being singletons. The treatment was: oral pan-JAK inhibitor, 5-10 mg twice daily. The input for sequencing was CD8+ T cells sorted from blood, taken between weeks 55 and 65, from a patient treated with tofacitinib. These receptors originate from a human donor with alopecia areata.

With regard to this clone: Other DNA sequences from this sample encode an identical CDR3 as well. The chain combines TRBV27 with TRBJ1-5; D gene unclear. The CDR3 has 13 residues. Per germline, CDR1 MNHEY and CDR2 SMNVEV (reference sequence). Trimming left V 6 bases short and J 0 bases short, with 6 bases between. Here the CDR3 DNA reads TGTGCCAGCAGCCACTATAGCAATCAGCCCCAGCATTTT. Residues: CASSHYSNQPQHF.

V gene TRBV7-3 combines with J gene TRBJ1-1, with 11 bases lining up with TRBD1. Germline V gives CDR1 SGHTA, CDR2 FQGTGA. J gave up 5 bases and V 5 bases, and 10 bases lay outside the gene matches. This CDR3 region has 16 residues. The CDR3 loop reads CASSPYGQGAGTEAFF. DNA of the CDR3: TGTGCCAGCAGCCCTTATGGACAGGGGGCCGGGACTGAAGCTTTCTTT.

The rearrangement links TRBV9 to TRBJ2-1, with D hard to call. Deletions cut 3 bases from V and 9 bases from J, with 16 bases between. There are 14 residues in the CDR3. Germline values: CDR1 SGDLS, CDR2 YYNGEE. This CDR3 is CASSARVDEVEQFF. For the CDR3, the DNA is TGTGCCAGCAGCGCCAGAGTAGACGAGGTTGAGCAGTTCTTC.

About this clone itself: The junction shows a germline mismatch at one end, possibly a read error. The rearrangement links TRBV4-1 to TRBJ2-7; tentatively, D is TRBD1 or TRBD2 (5 bases each). Germline CDR1 is MGHRA and CDR2 is YSYEKL. The CDR3 is 13 residues long. CDR3 nucleotides: TGCGCCAGCAGCCAAGCACTCGAAAGGGACCCGAACTTC. It specifies CASSQALERDPNF.

This chain uses TRBV27 with TRBJ1-1; tentative D call: TRBD1 (6 bases). Trimming shortened V by 5 bases and J by 2 bases, and 12 bases separated the two germline ends. The germline V gene has CDR1 MNHEY and CDR2 SMNVEV (reference sequence). This CDR3 comprises 14 residues. CDR3 amino acids: CASSRGGFNTEAFF. The CDR3 DNA follows: TGTGCCAGCAGTAGAGGGGGTTTCAACACTGAAGCTTTCTTT.

This clone was observed a few times. CDR3 nucleotides: TGCGCCAGCAGCTTGAACGTCTACGAGCAGTACTTC. This gives the protein CASSLNVYEQYF. The chain joins TRBV5-1 to TRBJ2-7; D not resolved. The CDR3 extends over 12 amino acids. CDR1 is SGHRS and CDR2 is YFSETQ in the germline V gene. V gave up 1 base and J gave up 3 bases, with 5 bases separating them.

The V call is TRBV5-1, the J call TRBJ2-7; 8 bases fit TRBD1. Unmatched junction bases numbered 6, after V lost 0 bases and J lost 4 bases. CDR1 and CDR2 from the germline V gene are SGHRS and YFSETQ. This CDR3 is built from 15 residues. CDR3 loop: CASSLVPQGAYEQYF. The DNA of the CDR3 is TGCGCCAGCAGCTTGGTACCCCAGGGGGCTTACGAGCAGTACTTC. The full variable domain, rest sourced from reference TRBV5-1 and TRBJ2-7, is KAGVTQTPRYLIKTRGQQVTLSCSPISGHRSVSWYQQTPGQGLQFLFEYFSETQRNKGNFPGRFSGRQFSNSRSEMNVSTLELGDSALYLCASSLVPQGAYEQYFGPGTRLTVT.

This clone was observed a handful of times. The V call is TRBV2, the J call TRBJ2-2, with TRBD2 identical over 11 bases. The CDR3 covers 16 residues. Germline trimming cut 6 bases from V and 5 bases from J; bases unmatched to any gene: 8. CDR1 SNHLY and CDR2 FYNNEI come from the germline V gene. DNA for the CDR3: TGTGCCAGCAGCCCAAGACTAGCGGGGATGACCGGGGAGCTGTTTTTT. Its protein is CASSPRLAGMTGELFF.

This chain joins TRBV7-9 and TRBJ2-3; TRBD2 aligns across 7 bases. Trimming took 3 bases from V and 0 from J; bases not matched to a gene: 9. Germline CDR1 is SEHNR and CDR2 is FQNEAQ (reference sequence). This CDR3 has 17 residues. The CDR3 coding sequence is TGTGCCAGCAGCTTCATCGCTAGCGGAGATAGCACAGATACGCAGTATTTT. It translates to CASSFIASGDSTDTQYF.

The CDR3 spells CASTTMAGVNEQFF. The CDR3 DNA sequence: TGTGCCAGCACCACAATGGCAGGGGTGAATGAGCAGTTCTTC. The chain employs TRBV13 and TRBJ2-1; D may be TRBD1 (6 bases). This CDR3 spans 14 amino acids. Germline V gene lookup returns CDR1 PRHDT and CDR2 FYEKMQ (reference sequence). The V gene lost 7 bases and the J gene lost 7 bases, with 17 bases spanning the gap.

The CDR3 reads CASSPRTGNTEAFF. CDR3 sequence (DNA): TGTGCCAGCAGCCCCAGGACGGGGAACACTGAAGCTTTCTTT. The chain is built from TRBV7-9 and TRBJ1-1; the D is unclear. From germline, CDR1 is SEHNR and CDR2 FQNEAQ (reference sequence). The CDR3 loop spans 14 amino acids. The V and J ends lost 5 bases and 1 base respectively, with 11 bases between them.

This clone was seen a few times. This chain uses TRBV4-1 with TRBJ2-1; D is undetermined. From germline, CDR1 is MGHRA and CDR2 YSYEKL. There are 11 residues in the CDR3. Between the trimmed V and J ends, which lost 6 bases and 7 bases, there was a span of 7 bases. The CDR3 reads CASRHKNEQFF. As DNA, the CDR3 is TGCGCCAGCAGACACAAGAATGAGCAGTTCTTC.

For this clone: This same CDR3 is encoded by further DNA sequences in the sample. The rearrangement joins TRBV5-6 to TRBJ2-5; D not resolved. Trimming left V 0 bases short and J 8 bases short, with 14 bases between. Germline loops: CDR1 SGHDT, CDR2 YYEEEE. The CDR3 sequence is 14 residues long. This CDR3 is CASSLGPPGETQYF. For the CDR3, the DNA is TGTGCCAGCAGCTTGGGACCCCCAGGAGAAACCCAGTACTTC. The full variable domain, its missing parts supplied by reference TRBV5-6 and TRBJ2-5, is DAGVTQSPTHLIKTRGQQVTLRCSPKSGHDTVSWYQQALGQGPQFIFQYYEEEERQRGNFPDRFSGHQFPNYSSELNVNALLLGDSALYLCASSLGPPGETQYFGPGTRLLVL.

This clone was recorded a few times. This sample includes further DNA sequences coding for the same CDR3. The chain couples TRBV5-6 to TRBJ2-5, with 7 bases identical to TRBD2. CDR3 length: 13 amino acids. The germline CDR1 and CDR2 sequences are SGHDT and YYEEEE. The V gene end was trimmed by 3 bases and the J gene end by 2 bases; junction bases not matched to a gene: 1. The CDR3 nucleotides are TGTGCCAGCAGCTGGGGGGGACAAGAGACCCAGTACTTC. Residues: CASSWGGQETQYF.

V usage is TRBV7-2 and J usage is TRBJ2-3; D gene ambiguous. CDR3 size: 15 residues. Germline CDR1 SGHTA, CDR2 FQGNSA. V lost 3 bases and J lost 1, with 11 bases in between. The DNA for the CDR3 is TGTGCCAGCAGCTTTGGCTTTCTCCGCACAGATACGCAGTATTTT. Translation: CASSFGFLRTDTQYF.

This clone came up a few times. This sequence joins TRBV29-1 and TRBJ1-1; D remains ambiguous. The CDR3 sequence is 12 residues long. Germline CDR1 and CDR2: SQVTM and ANQGSEA. The CDR3 sequence is CGSLTSNTEAFF. The CDR3 DNA reads as TGCGGTAGTCTCACTTCAAACACTGAAGCTTTCTTT.

This clone was seen a handful of times. The chain carries TRBV29-1 and TRBJ2-5, with 7 bases identical to TRBD2. V lost 7 bases and J lost 7; bases outside the gene matches: 9. The germline V gene encodes CDR1 SQVTM and CDR2 ANQGSEA. The CDR3 loop spans 12 amino acids. Here the CDR3 reads CSAWDYPVTQYF. The CDR3 nucleotides are TGCAGCGCCTGGGACTATCCGGTGACCCAGTACTTC. Full variable domain (outside the CDR3, taken from reference TRBV29-1 and TRBJ2-5): SAVISQKPSRDICQRGTSLTIQCQVDSQVTMMFWYRQQPGQSLTLIATANQGSEATYESGFVIDKFPISRPNLTFSTLTVSNMSPEDSSIYLCSAWDYPVTQYFGPGTRLLVL.

This clone was counted once. J is TRBJ2-7 and V is TRBV12-5; TRBD1 might be the D (5 bases). V lost 0 bases to trimming and J lost 2 bases, with 23 bases between them. The CDR3 is 19 amino acids. In germline, CDR1 is LGHNT, CDR2 FRNRAP. In DNA, the CDR3 is TGTGCTAGTGGTTTGGTACCGAGTGGGAATTACAGGTCCACCTACGAGCAGTACTTC. This translates into CASGLVPSGNYRSTYEQYF.

V gene TRBV28 combines with J gene TRBJ2-5, with 8 positions matching TRBD2. J gave up 2 bases and V 7 bases, and 9 bases lay outside the gene matches. Looked up from germline, CDR1 is MDHEN and CDR2 is SYDVKM. The CDR3 extends over 15 amino acids. The CDR3 protein is CASTPGTSVQETQYF. In DNA form, the CDR3 reads TGTGCCAGCACCCCCGGGACTAGTGTTCAAGAGACCCAGTACTTC.

CDR3 DNA: TGCGCCAGCAGCTTGGACAGGGAGATCAATGAGCAGTTCTTC. Translated, it gives CASSLDREINEQFF. The chain has TRBV5-1 and TRBJ2-1; tentative D call: TRBD1 (6 bases). CDR1 is SGHRS and CDR2 is YFSETQ in the germline V gene. The length of the CDR3 is 14 residues. Trimming pared 0 bases from V and 6 bases from J, leaving 10 bases between.

This rearrangement joins TRBV5-6 to TRBJ2-7, with D possibly matching TRBD1 (6 bases). The CDR3 runs to 12 residues. Germline loops: CDR1 SGHDT, CDR2 YYEEEE. V was pared by 4 bases and J by 4 bases, with 9 bases between. The CDR3 region has the DNA TGTGCCAGCAGCGGAACAGGGTACGAGCAGTACTTC. Amino acid sequence: CASSGTGYEQYF.